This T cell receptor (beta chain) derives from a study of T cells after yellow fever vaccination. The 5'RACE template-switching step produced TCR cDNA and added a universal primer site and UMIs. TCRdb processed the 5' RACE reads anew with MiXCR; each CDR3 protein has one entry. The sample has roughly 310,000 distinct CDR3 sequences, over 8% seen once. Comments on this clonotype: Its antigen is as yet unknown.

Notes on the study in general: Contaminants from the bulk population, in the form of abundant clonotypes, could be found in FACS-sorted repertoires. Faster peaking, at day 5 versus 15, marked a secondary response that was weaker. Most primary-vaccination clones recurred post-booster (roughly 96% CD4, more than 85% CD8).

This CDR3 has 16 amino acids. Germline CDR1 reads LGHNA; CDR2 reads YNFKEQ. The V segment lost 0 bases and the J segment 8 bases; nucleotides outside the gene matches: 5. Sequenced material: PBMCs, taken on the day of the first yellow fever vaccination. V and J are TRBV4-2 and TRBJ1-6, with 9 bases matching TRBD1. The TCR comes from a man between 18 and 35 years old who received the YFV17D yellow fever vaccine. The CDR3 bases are TGTGCCAGCAGCCAAGATAGGGACAGGGCGGATTCACCCCTCCACTTT. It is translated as CASSQDRDRADSPLHF.